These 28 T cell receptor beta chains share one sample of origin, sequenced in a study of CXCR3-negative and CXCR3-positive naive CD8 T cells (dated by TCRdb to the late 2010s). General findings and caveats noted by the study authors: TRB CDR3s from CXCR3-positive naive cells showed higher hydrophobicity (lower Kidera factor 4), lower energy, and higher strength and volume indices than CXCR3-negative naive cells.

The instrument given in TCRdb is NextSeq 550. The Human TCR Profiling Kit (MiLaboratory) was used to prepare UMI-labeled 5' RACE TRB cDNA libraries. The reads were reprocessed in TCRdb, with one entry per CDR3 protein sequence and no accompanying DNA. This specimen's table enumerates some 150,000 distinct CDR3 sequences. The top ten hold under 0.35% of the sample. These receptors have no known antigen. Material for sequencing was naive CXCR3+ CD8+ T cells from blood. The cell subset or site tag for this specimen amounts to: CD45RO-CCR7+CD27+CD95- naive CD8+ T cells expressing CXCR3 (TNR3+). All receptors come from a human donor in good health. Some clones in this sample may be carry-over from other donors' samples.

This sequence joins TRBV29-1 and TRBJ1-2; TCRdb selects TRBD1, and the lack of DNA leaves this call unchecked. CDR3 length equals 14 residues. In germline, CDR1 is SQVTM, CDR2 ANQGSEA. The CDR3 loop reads CSVEEGQGNYGYTF. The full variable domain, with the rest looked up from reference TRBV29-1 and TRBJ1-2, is SAVISQKPSRDICQRGTSLTIQCQVDSQVTMMFWYRQQPGQSLTLIATANQGSEATYESGFVIDKFPISRPNLTFSTLTVSNMSPEDSSIYLCSVEEGQGNYGYTFGSGTRLTVV.

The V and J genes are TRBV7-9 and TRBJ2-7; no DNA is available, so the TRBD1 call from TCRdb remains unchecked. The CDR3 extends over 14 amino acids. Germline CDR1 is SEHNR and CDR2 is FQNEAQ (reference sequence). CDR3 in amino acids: CASSPGTPPYEQYF.

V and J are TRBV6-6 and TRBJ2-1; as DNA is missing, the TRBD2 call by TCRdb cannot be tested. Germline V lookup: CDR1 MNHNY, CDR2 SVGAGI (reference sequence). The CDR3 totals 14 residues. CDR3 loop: CASTAAGRYNEQFF.

The CDR3 spells CASRYLGLVGNTIYF. The V gene is TRBV12-2, the J gene TRBJ1-3. TRBV12-2 is a pseudogene segment. The CDR3 spans 15 residues.

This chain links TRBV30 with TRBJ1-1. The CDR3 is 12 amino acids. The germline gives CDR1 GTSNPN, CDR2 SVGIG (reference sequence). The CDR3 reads CAWWEEGTEAFF.

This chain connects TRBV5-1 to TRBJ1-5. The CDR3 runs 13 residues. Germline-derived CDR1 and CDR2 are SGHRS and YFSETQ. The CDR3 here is CASSSSGNQPQHF.

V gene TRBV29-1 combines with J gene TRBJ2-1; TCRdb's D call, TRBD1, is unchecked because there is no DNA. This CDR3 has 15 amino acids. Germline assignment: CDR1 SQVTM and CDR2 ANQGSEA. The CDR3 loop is CSVHGTGGANNEQFF.

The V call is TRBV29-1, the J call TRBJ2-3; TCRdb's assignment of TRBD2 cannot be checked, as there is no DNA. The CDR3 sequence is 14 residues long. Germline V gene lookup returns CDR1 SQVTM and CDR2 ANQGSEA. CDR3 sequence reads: CSVEGGGYTDTQYF.

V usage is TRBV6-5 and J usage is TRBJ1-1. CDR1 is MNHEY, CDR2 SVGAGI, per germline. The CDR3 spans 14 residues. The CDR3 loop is CASSHPQPGTEAFF.

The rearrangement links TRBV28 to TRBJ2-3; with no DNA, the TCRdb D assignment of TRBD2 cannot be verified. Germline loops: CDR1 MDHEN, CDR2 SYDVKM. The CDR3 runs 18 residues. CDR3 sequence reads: CASSSSWGGRAEADTQYF.

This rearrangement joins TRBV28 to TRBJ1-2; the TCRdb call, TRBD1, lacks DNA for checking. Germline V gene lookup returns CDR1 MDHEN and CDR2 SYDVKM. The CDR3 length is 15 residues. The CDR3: CASSFWTENNYGYTF.

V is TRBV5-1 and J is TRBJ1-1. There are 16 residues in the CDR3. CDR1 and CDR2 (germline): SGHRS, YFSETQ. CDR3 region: CASSWGPYQMNTEAFF.

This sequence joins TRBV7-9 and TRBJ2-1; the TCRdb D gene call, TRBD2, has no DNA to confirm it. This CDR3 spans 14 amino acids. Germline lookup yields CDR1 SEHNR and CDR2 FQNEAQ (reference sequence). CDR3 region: CASTPLGGYNEQFF.

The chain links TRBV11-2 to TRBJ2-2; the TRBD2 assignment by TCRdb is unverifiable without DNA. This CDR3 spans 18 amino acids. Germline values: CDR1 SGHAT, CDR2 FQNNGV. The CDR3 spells CASSFHSGGSRSAGELFF. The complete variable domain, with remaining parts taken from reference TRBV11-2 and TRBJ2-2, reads EAGVAQSPRYKIIEKRQSVAFWCNPISGHATLYWYQQILGQGPKLLIQFQNNGVVDDSQLPKDRFSAERLKGVDSTLKIQPAKLEDSAVYLCASSFHSGGSRSAGELFFGEGSRLTVL.

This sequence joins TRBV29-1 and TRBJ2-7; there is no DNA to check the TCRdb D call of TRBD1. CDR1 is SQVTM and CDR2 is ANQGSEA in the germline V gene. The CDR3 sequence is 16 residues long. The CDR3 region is CSVQGGQPGSSYEQYF.

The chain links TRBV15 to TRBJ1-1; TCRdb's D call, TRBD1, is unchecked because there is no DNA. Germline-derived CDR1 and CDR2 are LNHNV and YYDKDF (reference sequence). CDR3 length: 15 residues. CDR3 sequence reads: CATSLGTSQNTEAFF.

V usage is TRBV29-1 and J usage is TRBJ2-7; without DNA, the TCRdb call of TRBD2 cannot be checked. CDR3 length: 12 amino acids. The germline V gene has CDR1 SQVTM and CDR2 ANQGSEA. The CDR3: CSVRGLAYEQYF.

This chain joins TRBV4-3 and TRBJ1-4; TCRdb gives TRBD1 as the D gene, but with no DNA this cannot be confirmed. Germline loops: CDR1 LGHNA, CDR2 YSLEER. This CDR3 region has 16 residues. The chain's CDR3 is CASSQRDTATNEKLFF.

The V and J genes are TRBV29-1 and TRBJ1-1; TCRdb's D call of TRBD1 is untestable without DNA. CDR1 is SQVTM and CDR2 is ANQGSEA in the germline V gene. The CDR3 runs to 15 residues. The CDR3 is CSVNQAGVAGTEAFF.

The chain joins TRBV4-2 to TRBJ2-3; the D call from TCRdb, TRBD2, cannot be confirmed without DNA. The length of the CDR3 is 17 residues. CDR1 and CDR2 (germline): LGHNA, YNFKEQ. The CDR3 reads CASSQEGERGRGDTQYF.

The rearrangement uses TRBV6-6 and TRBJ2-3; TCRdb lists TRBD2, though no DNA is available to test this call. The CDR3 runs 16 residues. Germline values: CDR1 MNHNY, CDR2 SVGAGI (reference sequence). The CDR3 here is CASIPVGGGDTDTQYF.

CDR3 sequence: CASSQERSFLETQYF. The J gene is TRBJ2-5, the V gene TRBV4-1. The CDR3 totals 15 residues. Germline V gene lookup returns CDR1 MGHRA and CDR2 YSYEKL.

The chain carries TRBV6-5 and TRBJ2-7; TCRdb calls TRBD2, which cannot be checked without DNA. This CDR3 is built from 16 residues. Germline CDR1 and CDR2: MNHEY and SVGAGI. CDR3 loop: CASRPTSGGFSYEQYF.

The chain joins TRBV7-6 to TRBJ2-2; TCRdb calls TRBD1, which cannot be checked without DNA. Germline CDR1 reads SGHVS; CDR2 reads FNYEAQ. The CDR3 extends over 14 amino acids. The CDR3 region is CASSFSRNTGELFF.

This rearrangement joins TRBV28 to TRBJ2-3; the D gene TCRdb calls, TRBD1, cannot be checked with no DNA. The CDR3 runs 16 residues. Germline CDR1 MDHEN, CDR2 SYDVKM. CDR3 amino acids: CASRIGRIPDPDTQYF.

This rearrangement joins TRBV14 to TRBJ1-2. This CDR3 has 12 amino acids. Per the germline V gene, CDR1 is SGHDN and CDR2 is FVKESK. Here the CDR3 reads CASSQRFYGYTF.

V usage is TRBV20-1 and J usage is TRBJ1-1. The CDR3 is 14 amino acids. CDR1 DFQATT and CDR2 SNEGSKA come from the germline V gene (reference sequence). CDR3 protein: CSARSATSNTEAFF.

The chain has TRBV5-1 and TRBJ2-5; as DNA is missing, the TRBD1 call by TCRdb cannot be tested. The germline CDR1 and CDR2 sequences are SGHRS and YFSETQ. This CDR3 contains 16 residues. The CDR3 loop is CASSLMQGAMGETQYF.